This is a list of T cell receptor beta chains from one sample in a study of cytomegalovirus exposure and HLA in healthy donors. Data came from immunoSEQ multiplex PCR; TCRdb stores just in-frame clones and leaves some out. The sample lists around 400,000 clones; roughly 90% were seen once. Sequenced: PBMCs. The receptors were sampled from a woman younger than 35 in good health and CMV-seronegative. Both conserved end residues are trimmed from each CDR3. Fields, in order: V gene, J gene, CDR3 protein.

TRBV7-9,TRBJ1-1,ASSDRQGNTEAF
TRBV6-5,TRBJ1-5,ASSYSGDQPQH
TRBV28,TRBJ2-7,ASSFPTPPYEQY
TRBV5-1,TRBJ1-2,ASSGSTGFNGYT
TRBV5-1,TRBJ2-7,ASSLIVGLVVGEQY
TRBV23-1,TRBJ2-7,ASSQSPRSSCEQY
TRBV27,TRBJ2-7,ASSTGQVRYEQY
TRBV28,TRBJ2-1,ARGRGRQESYNEQF
TRBV19,TRBJ1-1,ASSLGWGAETEAF
TRBV7-2,TRBJ1-6,ASSSGRNSPLH
TRBV28,TRBJ2-5,ASSFPGDQETQY
TRBV19,TRBJ2-3,ASSPGGRDAVDTQY
TRBV11-2,TRBJ1-4,ASSSGRQGAWEKLF
TRBV5-1,TRBJ2-7,ASSSLSGTPSYEQY
TRBV5-1,TRBJ2-3,ASNGQSSPTDTQY